The 12 T cell receptor beta chains presented below share a single source sample, sequenced in a study of blood T cell repertoires in COVID-19. Produced via immunoSEQ multiplex PCR; TCRdb's table is partial and in-frame only. The sample lists under 250,000 clones, about 90% occurring once. Sequencing input: peripheral blood. The receptor set was obtained from a man aged 25-40 years with COVID-19, enrolled during active disease.

The chain has TRBV19 and TRBJ1-5, with D maybe TRBD1 (6 bases). The CDR3 covers 17 residues. V lost 5 bases, J lost 1 base, and 18 bases lay in between. Germline-derived CDR1 and CDR2 are LNHDA and SQIVND (reference sequence). The CDR3 DNA is TGTGCCAGTAGTCGACGGGACATTCTTGGGAGCAATCAGCCCCAGCATTTT. This codes for CASSRRDILGSNQPQHF. Filled out from reference TRBV19 and TRBJ1-5, the complete variable domain reads DGGITQSPKYLFRKEGQNVTLSCEQNLNHDAMYWYRQDPGQGLRLIYYSQIVNDFQKGDIAEGYSVSREKKESFPLTVTSAQKNPTAFYLCASSRRDILGSNQPQHFGDGTRLSIL.

This clone showed up just once. The chain is built from TRBV28 and TRBJ1-2; D ambiguous. V dropped 1 base and J dropped 1 base, with 7 bases sitting between them. CDR1 MDHEN and CDR2 SYDVKM come from the germline V gene. CDR3 length equals 14 residues. This CDR3 reads CASSLSNFNYGYTF. The CDR3 DNA reads as TGTGCCAGCAGTTTATCCAACTTTAACTATGGCTACACCTTC.

The chain combines TRBV19 with TRBJ1-1; D not certain. This CDR3 has 10 amino acids. Germline V gene lookup returns CDR1 LNHDA and CDR2 SQIVND (reference sequence). V was clipped by 7 bases and J by 11 bases, with 11 bases between them. The DNA of the CDR3 is TGTGCCAGTACCACATCGCGGGCTTTCTTT. Protein product: CASTTSRAFF.

The rearrangement joins TRBV5-6 to TRBJ2-7, with D possibly being TRBD2 (6 bases). Trimming took 0 bases from V and 6 from J, leaving 10 bases between them. In germline, CDR1 is SGHDT, CDR2 YYEEEE. This CDR3 comprises 13 residues. In DNA, the CDR3 is TGTGCCAGCAGCTTGGTGCGGGGAACCGAGCAGTACTTC. This translates into CASSLVRGTEQYF.

This chain uses TRBV30 with TRBJ1-6; D gene uncertain. Looked up from germline, CDR1 is GTSNPN and CDR2 is SVGIG (reference sequence). The CDR3 runs to 15 residues. V was pared by 3 bases and J by 2 bases, with 11 bases between. The CDR3 is CAWSPESTYNSPLHF. In DNA form, the CDR3 reads TGTGCCTGGAGCCCCGAGAGCACCTATAATTCACCCCTCCACTTT.

The genes are TRBV6-5 and TRBJ1-5; 9 bases agree with TRBD1. J gave up 4 bases and V 4 bases, and 8 bases lay outside the gene matches. This CDR3 comprises 16 residues. Germline loops: CDR1 MNHEY, CDR2 SVGAGI. CDR3 bases: TGTGCCAGCAGTTCCTTGGGACAGGGCCTAAATCAGCCCCAGCATTTT. Its translation: CASSSLGQGLNQPQHF.

This chain uses TRBV1 with TRBJ1-2. TRBV1 is an annotated pseudogene. CDR3 length: 14 amino acids. As DNA, the CDR3 is TGCACCAGCAGCCAAGTGGAGTGGAACTATGGCTACACCTTC. Its protein product is CTSSQVEWNYGYTF.

The rearrangement joins TRBV29-1 to TRBJ2-3, with unresolved D. From germline, CDR1 is SQVTM and CDR2 ANQGSEA. Trimming pared 8 bases from V and 2 bases from J, leaving 17 bases between. The length of the CDR3 is 14 residues. The CDR3 coding sequence is TGCAGCACCCGAGAGCCTAAGATCACAGATACGCAGTATTTT. This translates into CSTREPKITDTQYF.

A few counts support this clone. The rearrangement links TRBV18 to TRBJ2-3, with 7 bases matching TRBD1. There are 14 residues in the CDR3. CDR1 and CDR2 from the germline V gene are KGHSH and LQKENI. Trimming took 4 bases from V and 5 from J; bases not matched to a gene: 6. The CDR3 DNA is TGTGCCAGCTCACTGACAGGGATGGGAGATACGCAGTATTTT. Amino acid sequence: CASSLTGMGDTQYF.

V usage is TRBV6-5 and J usage is TRBJ1-5; maybe TRBD1 (6 bases). V lost 6 bases to trimming and J lost 0 bases, with 9 bases between them. The CDR3 spans 14 residues. The germline V gene encodes CDR1 MNHEY and CDR2 SVGAGI. CDR3 DNA sequence: TGTGCCAGCAGCCCCAGGGGTAGCAATCAGCCCCAGCATTTT. It specifies CASSPRGSNQPQHF.

V is TRBV11-2 and J is TRBJ2-5; maybe TRBD2 (5 bases). The CDR3 loop spans 15 amino acids. V lost 8 bases to trimming and J lost 2 bases, with 18 bases between them. From germline, CDR1 is SGHAT and CDR2 FQNNGV. The CDR3 protein is CASSRDSDRQETQYF. The CDR3, as DNA: TGTGCCAGCTCCAGAGATAGCGATAGGCAAGAGACCCAGTACTTC.

The chain employs TRBV7-2 and TRBJ2-3; 13 nucleotides match TRBD2. Looked up from germline, CDR1 is SGHTA and CDR2 is FQGNSA. This CDR3 region has 17 residues. The V and J ends lost 4 bases and 2 bases, in that order; junction bases with no gene match: 6. The CDR3 region is CASSSGGLAGPTDTQYF. DNA for the CDR3: TGTGCCAGCAGCTCGGGGGGACTAGCGGGACCCACAGATACGCAGTATTTT.